The clone carrying this T cell receptor (beta chain) was detected only a few times. Antigen: not known. The data belong to a study of post-analysis software for immune sequencing data. In the study overall: Multiple sclerosis in the patients followed relapsing-remitting, secondary progressive and progressive-relapsing courses.

Whole-study findings and limits: There were five TRBV segments more frequent in patients than controls, and TRBV5-6, TRBV5-1 and TRBV20-1 were among them. Those samples that were prepared in the same batch co-clustered strongly by F measure.

Unique molecular identifiers were present in the TCR beta cDNA libraries. Each CDR3 protein gets one entry after TCRdb re-called the PCR reads with MiXCR. Among 650,000 to 850,000 distinct CDR3 sequences listed, approximately 53% were seen once. The germline gives CDR1 KGHSH, CDR2 LQKENI. Trimming took 3 bases from V and 2 from J, leaving 6 bases between them. The length of the CDR3 is 13 residues. This sequence was found in a girl aged 10-17 years with multiple sclerosis. V and J are TRBV18 and TRBJ2-3, with D uncertain. The source material was blood. This chain's CDR3 is CASSPSFTDTQYF. CDR3 sequence (DNA): TGTGCCAGCTCACCGTCTTTCACAGATACGCAGTATTTT.